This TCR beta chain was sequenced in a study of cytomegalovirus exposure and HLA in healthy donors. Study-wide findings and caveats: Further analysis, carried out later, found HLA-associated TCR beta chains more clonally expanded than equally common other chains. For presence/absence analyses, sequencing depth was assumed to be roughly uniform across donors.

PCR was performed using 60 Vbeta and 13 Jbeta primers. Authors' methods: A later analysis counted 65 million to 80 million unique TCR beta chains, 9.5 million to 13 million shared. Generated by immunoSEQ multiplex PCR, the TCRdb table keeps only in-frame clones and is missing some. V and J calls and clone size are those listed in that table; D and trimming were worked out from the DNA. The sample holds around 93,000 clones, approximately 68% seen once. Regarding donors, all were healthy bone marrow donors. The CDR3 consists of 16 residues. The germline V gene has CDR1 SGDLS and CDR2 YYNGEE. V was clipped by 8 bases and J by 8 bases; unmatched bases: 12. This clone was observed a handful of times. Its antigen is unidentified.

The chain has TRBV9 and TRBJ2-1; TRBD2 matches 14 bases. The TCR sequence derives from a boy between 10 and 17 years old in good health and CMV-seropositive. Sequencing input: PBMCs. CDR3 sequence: CASGTSGSFFTDEQFF. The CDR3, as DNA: TGTGCCAGTGGGACTAGCGGGAGTTTCTTTACCGATGAGCAGTTCTTC.